This is a list of T cell receptor beta chains from one sample in a study of control samples from healthy donors and cancer patients. The assay was immunoSEQ multiplex PCR, and TCRdb's table has in-frame clones only and misses some. The table includes fewer than 120,000 clones, 85% to 90% detected once. The sample consisted of PBMCs. The receptors shown here come from a woman aged 55-70 years with lung cancer. Both conserved end residues are part of each CDR3. The D gene is left open where the match is weak. The size entry is marked missing in some rows and otherwise reads once, few, many or a size class.

>TRBV5-5|once|TRBJ1-3|.
CASSLGVENTIYF
TGTGCCAGCAGCTTGGGGGTCGAAAACACCATATATTTT
>TRBV12-3/TRBV12-4|.|TRBJ2-2|.
CASSFSPGELFF
TGTGCCAGCAGTTTTAGTCCCGGGGAGCTGTTTTTT
>TRBV6-6|.|TRBJ1-5|TRBD1
CASRQGEEINQPQHF
TGTGCCAGCAGGCAGGGGGAAGAAATCAATCAGCCCCAGCATTTT
>TRBV10-1|.|TRBJ2-6|.
CASSGGAGANVLTF
TGCGCCAGCAGTGGAGGGGCTGGGGCCAACGTCCTGACTTTC
>TRBV6-5|.|TRBJ2-5|TRBD2
CASTGGQETQYF
TGTGCCAGCACGGGGGGCCAAGAGACCCAGTACTTC
>TRBV6-2/TRBV6-3|.|TRBJ1-4|TRBD1
CASSYPDRGHEKLFF
TGTGCCAGCAGTTACCCGGACAGGGGTCACGAAAAACTGTTTTTT
>TRBV12-5|.|TRBJ1-1|.
CASGLEGGVSEAFF
TGTGCTAGTGGTCTCGAGGGGGGTGTGAGCGAAGCTTTCTTT
>TRBV10-3|.|TRBJ2-7|.
CAISESGTLTYEQYF
TGTGCCATCAGTGAGTCGGGGACATTAACCTACGAGCAGTACTTC
>TRBV5-4|.|TRBJ1-5|TRBD1
CASSLGQGLDQPQHF
TGTGCCAGCAGCTTGGGACAGGGGCTTGATCAGCCCCAGCATTTT
>TRBV18|.|TRBJ1-5|.
CASSERGDQPQHF
TGTGCCAGCTCAGAAAGGGGGGACCAGCCCCAGCATTTT
>TRBV5-4|once|TRBJ1-4|TRBD1
CASSSQGANEKLFF
TGTGCCAGCAGCTCTCAGGGGGCGAATGAAAAACTGTTTTTT
>TRBV3-1/TRBV3-2|.|TRBJ1-1|TRBD1
CASWTGGSSEAFF
TGTGCCAGCTGGACAGGGGGGTCGAGTGAAGCTTTCTTT
>TRBV10-3|once|TRBJ2-7|TRBD1
CAISEGQGAYYEQYF
TGTGCCATCAGTGAGGGGCAGGGGGCGTACTACGAGCAGTACTTC
>TRBV25-1|.|TRBJ1-5|TRBD1
CASSEPPGQKNQPQHF
TGTGCCAGCAGTGAGCCCCCGGGACAGAAAAATCAGCCCCAGCATTTT
>TRBV5-4|.|TRBJ1-2|.
CASSSPGDGYTF
TGTGCCAGCAGCTCCCCTGGGGATGGCTACACCTTC
>TRBV6-6|.|TRBJ2-7|.
CASTPRDSSYEQYF
TGTGCCAGCACTCCAAGAGACAGCTCCTACGAGCAGTACTTC
>TRBV28|.|TRBJ1-2|.
CASSPPSYGYTF
TGTGCCAGCAGTCCTCCGAGCTATGGCTACACCTTC
>TRBV3-1/TRBV3-2|.|TRBJ1-2|TRBD1
CASSQDRTGTGGHTF
TGTGCCAGCAGCCAAGACCGTACCGGGACAGGCGGCCACACCTTC
>TRBV7-9|.|TRBJ1-2|.
CASSLGAGEEDYGYTF
TGTGCCAGCAGCTTAGGGGCGGGTGAGGAGGACTATGGCTACACCTTC
>TRBV7-9|few|TRBJ1-5|.
CASSRGNQPQHF
TGTGCCAGCAGCCGAGGAAATCAGCCCCAGCATTTT
>TRBV5-4|once|TRBJ2-3|.
CASSSGTTAGTDTQYF
TGTGCCAGCAGCTCCGGGACAACCGCCGGGACAGATACGCAGTATTTT
>TRBV29-1|once|TRBJ1-1|.
CSVAKDLNTEAFF
TGCAGCGTTGCGAAAGATCTGAACACTGAAGCTTTCTTT
>TRBV5-1|.|TRBJ1-3|.
CASSLYGSGNTIYF
TGCGCCAGCAGCTTGTATGGCTCTGGAAACACCATATATTTT
>TRBV9|.|TRBJ1-1|.
CASSVAGKNTEAFF
TGTGCCAGCAGCGTAGCGGGGAAGAACACTGAAGCTTTCTTT
>TRBV25-1|.|TRBJ2-2|.
CASSDYTGELFF
TGTGCCAGCAGTGACTACACCGGGGAGCTGTTTTTT
>TRBV7-9|once|TRBJ2-1|.
CASSLWGGDGFNEQFF
TGTGCCAGCAGCTTATGGGGCGGGGACGGATTCAATGAGCAGTTCTTC
>TRBV10-3|.|TRBJ2-3|TRBD1
CAISSGQAFNTDTQYF
TGTGCCATCAGCTCCGGACAGGCCTTCAACACAGATACGCAGTATTTT
>TRBV5-4|.|TRBJ2-5|.
CASSLGGPLQETQYF
TGTGCCAGCAGCTTGGGCGGACCTCTTCAAGAGACCCAGTACTTC
>TRBV5-1|.|TRBJ1-1|TRBD1
CASERDRGTEAFF
TGCGCCAGCGAGAGGGACAGAGGTACTGAAGCTTTCTTT
>TRBV11-1|.|TRBJ2-6|.
CASGQSSGANVLTF
TGTGCCAGCGGCCAGAGCTCTGGGGCCAACGTCCTGACTTTC
>TRBV5-6|.|TRBJ2-7|.
CASSLRTEYLYEQYF
TGTGCCAGCAGCCTCCGGACAGAATACCTCTACGAGCAGTACTTC